This T cell receptor beta chain stems from a study of STAT5B mutations in CD4+ large granular lymphocyte leukemia. For the study at large: Among healthy donors, a particular HLA allele went with more CDR3 'QG' motifs.

Points from the study as a whole: Compared with healthy controls (2/35), patient top clones favored TRBV06 (8/27).

Clones were read by immunoSEQ multiplex PCR, and TCRdb kept only the in-frame ones, dropping some. The table includes around 50,000 clones, about 86% detected once. Comments on this clone: Its antigen is unknown.

V dropped 0 bases and J dropped 7; count of bases not matched to a gene: 22. This CDR3 is built from 21 residues. Germline-derived CDR1 and CDR2 are ENHRY and SYGVKD. The source is a human donor in good health. The sequenced sample consisted of CD4+ T cells from blood buffy coats. V gene TRBV10-3 combines with J gene TRBJ2-1; 9 bases fit TRBD2. CDR3 loop: CAISESDLAGTRGAQRNEQFF. The CDR3 region has the DNA TGTGCCATCAGTGAGTCAGACCTAGCGGGGACCAGGGGAGCACAGAGGAATGAGCAGTTCTTC.